A selection of T cell receptor beta chains follows, all from one sample in a study of T cell responses to AZD1222 COVID-19 vaccine. The table came from immunoSEQ multiplex PCR; TCRdb's copy has only in-frame clones and leaves some out. The sample contains fewer than 150,000 clones, approximately 85% of which appear only once. The material sequenced was peripheral blood, taken on day 0 of AZD1222 vaccination. These receptors all stem from an adult in good health. CDR3s include the opening cysteine and the closing phenylalanine or tryptophan. D genes are given only for firm matches. Expanded clones get a size class; other rows say once, few or many, or leave the size out.

J gene	V gene	clone size	D gene	CDR3 DNA	CDR3 protein
TRBJ1-4	TRBV10-3	-	-	TGTGCCATCAGGAGACAGGAGGGGGAAAAACTGTTTTTT	CAIRRQEGEKLFF
TRBJ2-7	TRBV2	-	-	TGTGCCAGCAGCGATCCCTACGAGCAGTACTTC	CASSDPYEQYF
TRBJ1-4	TRBV11-3	once	-	TGTGCCAGCAGCTCCTTTGGACCTTCCCGAAACGAAAAACTGTTTTTT	CASSSFGPSRNEKLFF
TRBJ2-1	TRBV7-2	-	-	TGTGCCAGCAGCCGCCCGGGACAAACGAGATTTAATGAGCAGTTCTTC	CASSRPGQTRFNEQFF
TRBJ2-1	TRBV4-1	-	-	TGCGCCAGCAGCCAGTGGGGCGGGCTCACTACATCCTACAATGAGCAGTTCTTC	CASSQWGGLTTSYNEQFF
TRBJ2-3	TRBV7-2	-	TRBD2	TGTGCCAGCAGCTCTGAACTAGCGGGGGGCCCAGATACGCAGTATTTT	CASSSELAGGPDTQYF
TRBJ2-7	TRBV28	few	TRBD1	TGTGCCAGCAGCCCCGGGACAGGCTATGAGCAGTACTTC	CASSPGTGYEQYF
TRBJ1-4	TRBV19	-	-	TGTGCCAGTAGTAATACTCCGGGAACACTAAATGAAAAACTGTTTTTT	CASSNTPGTLNEKLFF
TRBJ1-4	TRBV4-3	-	-	TGCGCCAGCAGCCAAAACTCGGGGATTGCAACTAATGAAAAACTGTTTTTT	CASSQNSGIATNEKLFF
TRBJ1-4	TRBV4-3	-	-	TGCGCCAGCAGCCCAGGGGACCGGGGCCGAAATGAAAAACTGTTTTTT	CASSPGDRGRNEKLFF
TRBJ1-5	TRBV6-5	-	-	TGTGCCAGCAGCAAATTCGGACTTACCAATCAGCCCCAGCATTTT	CASSKFGLTNQPQHF
TRBJ2-3	TRBV7-7	once	TRBD2	TGTGCCAGCAGCCTCGGGACTAGCGGGGGCACAGATACGCAGTATTTT	CASSLGTSGGTDTQYF
TRBJ2-7	TRBV2	-	-	TGTGCCAGGGGGGCGTTCGACGAGCAGTACTTC	CARGAFDEQYF
TRBJ1-2	TRBV5-1	-	-	TGCGCCAGCAGCTTGGCGCCTCCGGTAGGCGCCTATGGCTACACCTTC	CASSLAPPVGAYGYTF
TRBJ2-3	TRBV19	-	-	TGTGCCAGTAGTATATCCCCAGGCCAAAGCACAGATACGCAGTATTTT	CASSISPGQSTDTQYF
TRBJ2-2	TRBV2	-	TRBD1	TGTGCCAGCGCCCGGGACAGGGGGCCTTGGGGCACCGGGGAGCTGTTTTTT	CASARDRGPWGTGELFF
TRBJ2-7	TRBV2	once	-	TGTGCCAGCAGTGAATTGCCCGAGCAGTACTTC	CASSELPEQYF
TRBJ2-7	TRBV6-5	-	TRBD1	TGTGCCAGCAGTTACGGGCAGGGGGACTACGAGCAGTACTTC	CASSYGQGDYEQYF
TRBJ2-1	TRBV7-2	-	TRBD2	TGTGCCAGCAGCCCCCGGACTAGCGGGTACAATGAGCAGTTCTTC	CASSPRTSGYNEQFF
TRBJ2-7	TRBV6-5	-	-	TGTGCCAGCGGAGGCCCAGAGGAGGGCCCCTACGAGCAGTACTTC	CASGGPEEGPYEQYF
TRBJ1-2	TRBV5-1	once	-	TGCGCCAGCAGCTTGGCCCCAACAGACCTGCCCTATGGCTACACCTTC	CASSLAPTDLPYGYTF
TRBJ2-7	TRBV12-3/TRBV12-4	-	-	TGTGCCAGCAGTTTAGTCCAGGGCTACGAGCAGTACTTC	CASSLVQGYEQYF
TRBJ2-1	TRBV6-5	-	-	TGTGCCAGCAGCTTATACAATGAGCAGTTCTTC	CASSLYNEQFF
TRBJ2-2	TRBV10-3	-	-	TGTGCCACGAGCATCCAGACGAGCGGGGAGCTGTTTTTT	CATSIQTSGELFF
TRBJ2-7	TRBV7-6	-	TRBD1	TGTGCCAGCAGCTCATCCGGGACAGGCGAGCAGTACTTC	CASSSSGTGEQYF
TRBJ1-5	TRBV6-2/TRBV6-3	-	-	TGTGCCAGCAGTTATGATGGGAGTAGCAATCAGCCCCAGCATTTT	CASSYDGSSNQPQHF
TRBJ2-7	TRBV11-2	-	-	TGTGCCAGCAGCTTAGAGTCTGGGTATACCTACGAGCAGTACTTC	CASSLESGYTYEQYF
TRBJ2-5	TRBV11-3	-	TRBD2	TGTGCCAGCAGCCCCAGACTAGCGGGGGGCCAAGAGACCCAGTACTTC	CASSPRLAGGQETQYF
TRBJ1-5	TRBV3-1/TRBV3-2	-	-	TGTGCCAGCAGCCAAGGTCAGTTTAATCAGCCCCAGCATTTT	CASSQGQFNQPQHF
TRBJ1-1	TRBV9	-	TRBD1	TGTGCCAGCAGCGTCCTCCCGGCAGGGGGGAACACTGAAGCTTTCTTT	CASSVLPAGGNTEAFF